The source of this TCR beta chain is a study of identical twins. CDR1 and CDR2 (germline): SEHNR, FQNEAQ (reference sequence). V gave up 5 bases and J gave up 0 bases, with 13 bases separating them. The CDR3 has 15 residues. This clonotype was recorded a few times. What it binds is unknown. All of the donors were Caucasians in good health. TCRdb passed the 5' RACE reads through MiXCR, listing each CDR3 protein once. The table records about 690,000 distinct CDR3 sequences, around 6% of them present only once. Study results and limitations: The conclusions drew on cross-sectional statistical analysis instead of tracking the same donors. Compared with models, monozygotic twins showed more out-of-frame TCR alpha sharing. Beta out-of-frame sequences showed weaker excess sharing between twins.

This receptor was taken from a man aged 18 to 30 in good health. The sequenced sample consisted of naive T cells sorted from blood. The gene calls are TRBV7-9 and TRBJ2-5; no clear D. CDR3 amino acids: CASSVRSSYQETQYF. CDR3 DNA: TGTGCCAGCAGCGTCCGTTCATCGTACCAAGAGACCCAGTACTTC.